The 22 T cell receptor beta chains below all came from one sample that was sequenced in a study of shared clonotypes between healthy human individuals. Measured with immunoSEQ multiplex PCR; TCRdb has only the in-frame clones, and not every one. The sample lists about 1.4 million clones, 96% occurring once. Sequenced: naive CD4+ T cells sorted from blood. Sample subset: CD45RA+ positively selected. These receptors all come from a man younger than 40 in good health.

The CDR3 here is CATSRVGASGSYGYTF. CDR3 DNA sequence: TGTGCCACCAGCAGAGTCGGGGCATCGGGGAGCTATGGCTACACCTTC. The genes are TRBV15 and TRBJ1-2, with D possibly matching TRBD1 (5 bases). This CDR3 comprises 16 residues. Germline-derived CDR1 and CDR2 are LNHNV and YYDKDF (reference sequence). The V gene lost 1 base and the J gene lost 4 bases, with 16 bases spanning the gap. The full variable domain, its missing parts supplied by reference TRBV15 and TRBJ1-2, is DAMVIQNPRYQVTQFGKPVTLSCSQTLNHNVMYWYQQKSSQAPKLLFHYYDKDFNNEADTPDNFQSRRPNTSFCFLDIRSPGLGDTAMYLCATSRVGASGSYGYTFGSGTRLTVV.

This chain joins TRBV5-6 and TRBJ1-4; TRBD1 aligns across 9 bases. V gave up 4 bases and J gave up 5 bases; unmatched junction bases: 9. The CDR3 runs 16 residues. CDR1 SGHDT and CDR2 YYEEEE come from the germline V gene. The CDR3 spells CASSQIPGTGNEKLFF. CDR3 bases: TGTGCCAGCAGCCAAATTCCCGGGACAGGGAATGAAAAACTGTTTTTT.

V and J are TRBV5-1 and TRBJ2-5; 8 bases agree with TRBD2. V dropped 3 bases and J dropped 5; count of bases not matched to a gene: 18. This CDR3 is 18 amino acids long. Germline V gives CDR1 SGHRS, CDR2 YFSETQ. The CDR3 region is CASSWGPGGSGSGETQYF. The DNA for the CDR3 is TGCGCCAGCAGCTGGGGGCCCGGTGGAAGCGGGAGTGGGGAGACCCAGTACTTC.

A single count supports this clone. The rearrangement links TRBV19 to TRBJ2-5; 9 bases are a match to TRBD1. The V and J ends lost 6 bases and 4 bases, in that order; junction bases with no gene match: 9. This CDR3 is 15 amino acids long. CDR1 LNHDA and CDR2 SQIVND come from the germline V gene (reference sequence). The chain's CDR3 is CASSLGQGIRETQYF. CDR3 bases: TGTGCCAGTAGCCTGGGACAGGGAATAAGAGAGACCCAGTACTTC.

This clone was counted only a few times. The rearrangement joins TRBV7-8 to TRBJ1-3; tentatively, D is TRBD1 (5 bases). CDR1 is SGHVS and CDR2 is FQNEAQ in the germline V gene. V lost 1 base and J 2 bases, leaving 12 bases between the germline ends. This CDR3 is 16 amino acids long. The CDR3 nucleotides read TGTGCCAGCAGCTTAGGAACGGGAGGGGCTGGAAACACCATATATTTT. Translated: CASSLGTGGAGNTIYF.

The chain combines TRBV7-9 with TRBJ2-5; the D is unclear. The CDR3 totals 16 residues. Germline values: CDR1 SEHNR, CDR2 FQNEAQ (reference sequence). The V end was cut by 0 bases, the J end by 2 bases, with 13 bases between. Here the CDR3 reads CASSLAATPQQETQYF. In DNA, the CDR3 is TGTGCCAGCAGCTTAGCCGCCACACCCCAGCAAGAGACCCAGTACTTC.

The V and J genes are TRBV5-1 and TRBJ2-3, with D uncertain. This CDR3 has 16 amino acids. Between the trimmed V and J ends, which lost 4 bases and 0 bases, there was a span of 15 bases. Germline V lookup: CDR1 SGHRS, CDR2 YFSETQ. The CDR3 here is CASSHVGQTSTDTQYF. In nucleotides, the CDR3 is TGCGCCAGCAGCCATGTAGGTCAGACTAGCACAGATACGCAGTATTTT.

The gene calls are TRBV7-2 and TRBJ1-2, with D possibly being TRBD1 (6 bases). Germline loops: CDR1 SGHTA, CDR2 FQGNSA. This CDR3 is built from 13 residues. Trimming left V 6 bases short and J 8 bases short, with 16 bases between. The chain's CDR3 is CASRSAGVDGYTF. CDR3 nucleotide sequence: TGTGCCAGCAGATCCGCAGGGGTCGACGGCTACACCTTC.

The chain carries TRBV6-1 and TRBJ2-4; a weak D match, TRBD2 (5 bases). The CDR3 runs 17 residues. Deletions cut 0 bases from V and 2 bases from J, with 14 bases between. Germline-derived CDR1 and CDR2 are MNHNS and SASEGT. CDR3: CASSEALGRGSKNIQYF. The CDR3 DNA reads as TGTGCCAGCAGTGAAGCGCTCGGTCGGGGTTCCAAAAACATTCAGTACTTC.

CDR3 nucleotide sequence: TGTGCCATGATTTCCTTCTACTCACCCACAGATACGCAGTATTTT. This codes for CAMISFYSPTDTQYF. The genes are TRBV10-3 and TRBJ2-3; D unresolved. Germline V lookup: CDR1 ENHRY, CDR2 SYGVKD. The CDR3 runs to 15 residues. Trimming shortened V by 9 bases and J by 2 bases, and 18 bases separated the two germline ends.

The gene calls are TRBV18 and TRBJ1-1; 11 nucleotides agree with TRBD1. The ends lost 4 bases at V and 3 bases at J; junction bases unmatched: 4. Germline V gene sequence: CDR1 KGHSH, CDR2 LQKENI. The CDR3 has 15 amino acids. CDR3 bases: TGTGCCAGCTCACTGGGACAGGGGGAATACACTGAAGCTTTCTTT. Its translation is CASSLGQGEYTEAFF.

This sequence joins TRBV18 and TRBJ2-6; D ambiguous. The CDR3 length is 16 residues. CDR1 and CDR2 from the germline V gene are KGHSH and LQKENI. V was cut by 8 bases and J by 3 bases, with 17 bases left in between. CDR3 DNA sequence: TGTGCCAGCCAACAATTATTATTGGATGGGGCCAACGTCCTGACTTTC. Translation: CASQQLLLDGANVLTF.

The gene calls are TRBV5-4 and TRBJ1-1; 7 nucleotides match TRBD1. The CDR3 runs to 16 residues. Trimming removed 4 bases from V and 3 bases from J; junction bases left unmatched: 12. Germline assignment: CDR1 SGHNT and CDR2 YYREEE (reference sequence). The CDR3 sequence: CASSPEIDRAYTEAFF. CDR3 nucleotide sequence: TGTGCCAGCAGCCCCGAGATCGACAGGGCGTACACTGAAGCTTTCTTT.

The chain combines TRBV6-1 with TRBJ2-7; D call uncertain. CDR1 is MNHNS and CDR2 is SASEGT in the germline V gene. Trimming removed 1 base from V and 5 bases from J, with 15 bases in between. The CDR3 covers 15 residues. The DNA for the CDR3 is TGTGCCAGCAGTGAAGAGCCACAGTTTATGGACGAGCAGTACTTC. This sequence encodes CASSEEPQFMDEQYF.

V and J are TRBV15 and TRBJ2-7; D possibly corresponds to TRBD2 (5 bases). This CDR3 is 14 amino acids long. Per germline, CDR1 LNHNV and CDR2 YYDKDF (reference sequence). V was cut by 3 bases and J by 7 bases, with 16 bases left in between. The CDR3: CATSRLNRGREQYF. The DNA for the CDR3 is TGTGCCACCAGCAGGCTTAATCGAGGGCGGGAGCAGTACTTC.

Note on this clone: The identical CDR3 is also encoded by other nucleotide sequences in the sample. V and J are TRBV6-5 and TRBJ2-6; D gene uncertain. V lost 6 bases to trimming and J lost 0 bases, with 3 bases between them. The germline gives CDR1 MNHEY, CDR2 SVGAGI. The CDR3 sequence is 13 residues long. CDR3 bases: TGTGCCAGCAGGGTCTCTGGGGCCAACGTCCTGACTTTC. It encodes CASRVSGANVLTF.

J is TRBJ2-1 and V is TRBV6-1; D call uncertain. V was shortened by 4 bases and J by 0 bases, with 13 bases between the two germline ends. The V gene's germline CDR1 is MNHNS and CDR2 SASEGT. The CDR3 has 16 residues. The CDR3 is CASSASLYSSYNEQFF. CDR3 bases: TGTGCCAGCAGTGCCTCCCTATACAGCTCCTACAATGAGCAGTTCTTC.

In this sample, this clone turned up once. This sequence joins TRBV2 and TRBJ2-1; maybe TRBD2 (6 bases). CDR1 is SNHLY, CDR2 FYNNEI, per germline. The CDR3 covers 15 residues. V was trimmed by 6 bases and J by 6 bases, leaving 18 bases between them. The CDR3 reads CASRASDYETNEQFF. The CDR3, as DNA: TGTGCCAGCAGGGCCTCGGACTACGAGACCAATGAGCAGTTCTTC.

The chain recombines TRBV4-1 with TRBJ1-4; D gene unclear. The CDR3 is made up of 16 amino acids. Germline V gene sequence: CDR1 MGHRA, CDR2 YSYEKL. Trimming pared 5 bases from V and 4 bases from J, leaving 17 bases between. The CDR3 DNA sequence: TGCGCCAGCAGCACTTTTCTAGGCAGGAATAATGAAAAACTGTTTTTT. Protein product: CASSTFLGRNNEKLFF.

CDR3 amino acids: CSQNYGYTF. DNA for the CDR3: TGCAGCCAAAACTATGGCTACACCTTC. This chain joins TRBV20-1 and TRBJ1-2; D is unresolved. There are 9 residues in the CDR3. Germline CDR1 reads DFQATT; CDR2 reads SNEGSKA (reference sequence).

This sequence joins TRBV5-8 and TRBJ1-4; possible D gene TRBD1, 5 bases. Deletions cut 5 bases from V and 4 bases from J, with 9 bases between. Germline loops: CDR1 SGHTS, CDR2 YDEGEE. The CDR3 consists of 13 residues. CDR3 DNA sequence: TGTGCCAGCAGTTGGGACCGTAATGAAAAACTGTTTTTT. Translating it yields CASSWDRNEKLFF.

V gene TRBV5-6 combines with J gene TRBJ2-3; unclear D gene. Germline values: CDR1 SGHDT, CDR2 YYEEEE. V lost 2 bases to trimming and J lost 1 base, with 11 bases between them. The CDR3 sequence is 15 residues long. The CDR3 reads CASSFSWVGTDTQYF. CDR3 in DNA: TGTGCCAGCAGCTTCAGTTGGGTGGGCACAGATACGCAGTATTTT.